Described below is a single T cell receptor beta chain sequence and its context. CDR1 and CDR2 from the germline V gene are SNHLY and FYNNEI. The length of the CDR3 is 16 residues. V lost 6 bases and J lost 2, with 20 bases in between. An input of roughly 0.5 to 1 ug of RNA was subjected to reverse transcription using random hexamers. One entry per CDR3 protein results from TCRdb running MiXCR on the immunoSEQ multiplex PCR reads. The sample has about 400,000 distinct CDR3 sequences; more than 70% are singletons. This entry is derived from a study of CD8 T cells in Susac syndrome. The sample was CD8+ T cells from PBMCs. The TCR comes from a human donor with multiple sclerosis. This sequence joins TRBV2 and TRBJ2-7; maybe TRBD1 (7 bases). CDR3 bases: TGTGCCAGCAGCGTGGAATCAGACAGGGAGGCCTACGAGCAGTACTTC. The encoded protein is CASSVESDREAYEQYF.